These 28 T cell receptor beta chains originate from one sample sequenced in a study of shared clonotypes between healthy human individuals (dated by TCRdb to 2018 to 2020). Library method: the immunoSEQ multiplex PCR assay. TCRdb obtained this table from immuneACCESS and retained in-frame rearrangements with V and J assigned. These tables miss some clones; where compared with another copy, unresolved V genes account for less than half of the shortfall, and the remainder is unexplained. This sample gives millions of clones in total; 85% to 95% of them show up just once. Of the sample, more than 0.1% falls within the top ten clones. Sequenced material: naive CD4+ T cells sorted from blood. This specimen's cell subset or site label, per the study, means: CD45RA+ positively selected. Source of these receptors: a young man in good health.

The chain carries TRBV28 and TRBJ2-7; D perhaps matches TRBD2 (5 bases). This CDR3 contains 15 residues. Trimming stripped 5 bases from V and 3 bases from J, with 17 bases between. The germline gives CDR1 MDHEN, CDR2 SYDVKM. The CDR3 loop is CASSGLGDNHYEQYF. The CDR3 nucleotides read TGTGCCAGCAGTGGCCTCGGGGATAATCACTACGAGCAGTACTTC.

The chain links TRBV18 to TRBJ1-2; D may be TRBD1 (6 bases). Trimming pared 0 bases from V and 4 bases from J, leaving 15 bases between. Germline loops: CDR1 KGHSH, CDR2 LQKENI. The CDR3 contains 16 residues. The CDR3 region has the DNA TGTGCCAGCTCACCACCGGCGGGGGCCATGATCTATGGCTACACCTTC. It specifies CASSPPAGAMIYGYTF. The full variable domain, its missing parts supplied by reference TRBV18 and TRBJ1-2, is NAGVMQNPRHLVRRRGQEARLRCSPMKGHSHVYWYRQLPEEGLKFMVYLQKENIIDESGMPKERFSAEFPKEGPSILRIQQVVRGDSAAYFCASSPPAGAMIYGYTFGSGTRLTVV.

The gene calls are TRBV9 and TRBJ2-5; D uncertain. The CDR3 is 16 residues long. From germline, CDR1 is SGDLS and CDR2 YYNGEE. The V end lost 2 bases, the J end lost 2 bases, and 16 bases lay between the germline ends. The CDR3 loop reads CASSVLMGSGQETQYF. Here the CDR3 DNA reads TGTGCCAGCAGCGTCTTAATGGGTTCAGGTCAAGAGACCCAGTACTTC.

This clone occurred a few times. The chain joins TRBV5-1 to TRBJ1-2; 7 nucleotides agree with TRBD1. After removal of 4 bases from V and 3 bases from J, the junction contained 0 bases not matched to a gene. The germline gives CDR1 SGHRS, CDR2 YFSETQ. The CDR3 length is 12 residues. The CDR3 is CASSTGDYGYTF. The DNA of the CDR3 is TGCGCCAGCAGCACAGGGGACTATGGCTACACCTTC.

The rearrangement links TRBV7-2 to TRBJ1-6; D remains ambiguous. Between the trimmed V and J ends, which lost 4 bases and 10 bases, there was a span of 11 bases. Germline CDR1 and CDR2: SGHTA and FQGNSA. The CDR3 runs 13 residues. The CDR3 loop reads CASSSVASSPLHF. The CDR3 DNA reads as TGTGCCAGCAGCTCAGTGGCTTCCTCACCCCTCCACTTT. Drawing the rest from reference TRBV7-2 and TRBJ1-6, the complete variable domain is GAGVSQSPSNKVTEKGKDVELRCDPISGHTALYWYRQSLGQGLEFLIYFQGNSAPDKSGLPSDRFSAERTGGSVSTLTIQRTQQEDSAVYLCASSSVASSPLHFGNGTRLTVT.

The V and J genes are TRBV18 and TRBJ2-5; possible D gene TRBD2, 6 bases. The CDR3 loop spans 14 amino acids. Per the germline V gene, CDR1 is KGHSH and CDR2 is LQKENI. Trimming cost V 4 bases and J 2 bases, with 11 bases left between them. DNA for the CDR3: TGTGCCAGCTCACGACTAGGCGGACAAGAGACCCAGTACTTC. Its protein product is CASSRLGGQETQYF.

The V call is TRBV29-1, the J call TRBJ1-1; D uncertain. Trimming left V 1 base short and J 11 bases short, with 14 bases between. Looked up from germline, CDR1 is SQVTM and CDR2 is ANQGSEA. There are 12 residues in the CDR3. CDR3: CSVEGSAFGAFF. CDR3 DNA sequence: TGCAGCGTTGAAGGGTCGGCATTTGGGGCTTTCTTT. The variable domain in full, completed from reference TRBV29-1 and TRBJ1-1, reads SAVISQKPSRDICQRGTSLTIQCQVDSQVTMMFWYRQQPGQSLTLIATANQGSEATYESGFVIDKFPISRPNLTFSTLTVSNMSPEDSSIYLCSVEGSAFGAFFGQGTRLTVV.

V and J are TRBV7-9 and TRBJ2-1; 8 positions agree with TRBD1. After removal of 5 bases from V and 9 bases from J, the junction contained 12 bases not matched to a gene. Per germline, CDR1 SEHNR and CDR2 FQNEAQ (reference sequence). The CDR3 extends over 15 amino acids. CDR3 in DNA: TGTGCCAGCAGCGTAAGCAGGGGGCGGAATGCTGAGCAGTTCTTC. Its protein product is CASSVSRGRNAEQFF.

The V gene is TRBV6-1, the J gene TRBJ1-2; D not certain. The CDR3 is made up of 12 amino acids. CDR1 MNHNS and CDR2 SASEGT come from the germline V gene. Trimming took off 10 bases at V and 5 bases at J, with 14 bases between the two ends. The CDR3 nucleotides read TGTGCCACCACGAGGGTAGTATATGGCTACACCTTC. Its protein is CATTRVVYGYTF.

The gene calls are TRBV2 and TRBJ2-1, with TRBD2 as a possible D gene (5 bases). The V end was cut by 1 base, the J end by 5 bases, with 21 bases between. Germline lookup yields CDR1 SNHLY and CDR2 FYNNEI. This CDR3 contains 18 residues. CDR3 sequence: CASSEVVAGAVGNNEQFF. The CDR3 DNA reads TGTGCCAGCAGTGAAGTAGTTGCAGGAGCGGTCGGGAACAATGAGCAGTTCTTC.

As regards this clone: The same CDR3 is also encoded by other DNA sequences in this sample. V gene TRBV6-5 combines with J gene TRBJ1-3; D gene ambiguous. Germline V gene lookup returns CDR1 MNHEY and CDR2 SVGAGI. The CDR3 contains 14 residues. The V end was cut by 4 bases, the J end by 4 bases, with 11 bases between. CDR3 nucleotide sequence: TGTGCCAGCAGTTTGGCGTCGTCCGGAAACACCATATATTTT. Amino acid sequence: CASSLASSGNTIYF.

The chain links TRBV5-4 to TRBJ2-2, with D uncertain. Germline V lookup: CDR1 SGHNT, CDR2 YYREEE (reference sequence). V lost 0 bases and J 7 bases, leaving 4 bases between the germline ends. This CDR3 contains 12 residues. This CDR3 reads CASSLAVGELFF. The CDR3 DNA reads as TGTGCCAGCAGCTTGGCCGTCGGGGAGCTGTTTTTT.

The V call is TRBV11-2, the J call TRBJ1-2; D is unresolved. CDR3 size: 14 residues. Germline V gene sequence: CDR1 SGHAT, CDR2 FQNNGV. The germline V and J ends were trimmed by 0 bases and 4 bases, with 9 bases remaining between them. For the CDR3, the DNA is TGTGCCAGCAGCTTAGAGTTCCAGAGCTATGGCTACACCTTC. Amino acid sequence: CASSLEFQSYGYTF.

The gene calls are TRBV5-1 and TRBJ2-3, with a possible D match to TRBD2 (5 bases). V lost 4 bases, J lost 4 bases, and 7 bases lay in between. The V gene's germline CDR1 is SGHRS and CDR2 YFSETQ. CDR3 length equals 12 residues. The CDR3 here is CASSRGSDTQYF. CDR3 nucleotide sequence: TGCGCCAGCAGCCGAGGGTCAGATACGCAGTATTTT. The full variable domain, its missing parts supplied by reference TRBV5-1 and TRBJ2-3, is KAGVTQTPRYLIKTRGQQVTLSCSPISGHRSVSWYQQTPGQGLQFLFEYFSETQRNKGNFPGRFSGRQFSNSRSEMNVSTLELGDSALYLCASSRGSDTQYFGPGTRLTVL.

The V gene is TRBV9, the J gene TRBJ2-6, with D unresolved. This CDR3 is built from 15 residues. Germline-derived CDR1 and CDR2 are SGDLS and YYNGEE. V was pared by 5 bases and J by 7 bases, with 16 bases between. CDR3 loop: CASRAGLSEANVLTF. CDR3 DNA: TGTGCCAGCAGAGCAGGATTATCTGAAGCCAACGTCCTGACTTTC. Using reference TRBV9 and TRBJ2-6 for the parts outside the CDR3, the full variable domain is DSGVTQTPKHLITATGQRVTLRCSPRSGDLSVYWYQQSLDQGLQFLIQYYNGEERAKGNILERFSAQQFPDLHSELNLSSLELGDSALYFCASRAGLSEANVLTFGAGSRLTVL.

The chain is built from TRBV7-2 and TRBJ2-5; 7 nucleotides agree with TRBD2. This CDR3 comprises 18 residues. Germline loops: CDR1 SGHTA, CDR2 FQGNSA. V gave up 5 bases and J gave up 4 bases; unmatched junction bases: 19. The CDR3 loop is CASSPTSGGRSRRETQYF. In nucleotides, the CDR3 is TGTGCCAGCAGCCCGACCTCGGGCGGGAGATCGAGGAGAGAGACCCAGTACTTC.

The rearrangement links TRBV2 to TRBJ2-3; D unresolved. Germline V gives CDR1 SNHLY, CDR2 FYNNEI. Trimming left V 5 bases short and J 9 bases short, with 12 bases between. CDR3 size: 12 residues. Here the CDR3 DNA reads TGTGCCAGCAGTCCCGGGCCGTGGACGCAGTATTTT. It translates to CASSPGPWTQYF. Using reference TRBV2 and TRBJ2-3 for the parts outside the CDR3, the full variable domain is EPEVTQTPSHQVTQMGQEVILRCVPISNHLYFYWYRQILGQKVEFLVSFYNNEISEKSEIFDDQFSVERPDGSNFTLKIRSTKLEDSAMYFCASSPGPWTQYFGPGTRLTVL.

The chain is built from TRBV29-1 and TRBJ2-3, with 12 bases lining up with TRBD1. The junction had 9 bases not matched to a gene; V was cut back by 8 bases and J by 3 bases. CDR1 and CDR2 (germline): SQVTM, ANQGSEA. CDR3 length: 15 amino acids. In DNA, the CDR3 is TGCAGCACCCCCGGGACAGGGGGCTTTACAGATACGCAGTATTTT. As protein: CSTPGTGGFTDTQYF.

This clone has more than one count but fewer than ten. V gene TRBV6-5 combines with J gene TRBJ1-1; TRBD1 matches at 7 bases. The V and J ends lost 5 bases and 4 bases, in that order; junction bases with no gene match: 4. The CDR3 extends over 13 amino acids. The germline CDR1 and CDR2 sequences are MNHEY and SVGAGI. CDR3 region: CASSPRGATEAFF. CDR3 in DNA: TGTGCCAGCAGTCCCAGGGGGGCCACTGAAGCTTTCTTT.

Here the CDR3 reads CASSGRRETYGYTF. CDR3 in DNA: TGTGCCAGCAGCGGACGCCGGGAAACCTATGGCTACACCTTC. The chain is built from TRBV7-2 and TRBJ1-2; D is ambiguous. Germline V gene data show CDR1 as SGHTA and CDR2 as FQGNSA. Between the trimmed V and J ends, which lost 5 bases and 4 bases, there was a span of 14 bases. This CDR3 has 14 residues. The entire variable domain, with the rest obtained from reference TRBV7-2 and TRBJ1-2, is as follows: GAGVSQSPSNKVTEKGKDVELRCDPISGHTALYWYRQSLGQGLEFLIYFQGNSAPDKSGLPSDRFSAERTGGSVSTLTIQRTQQEDSAVYLCASSGRRETYGYTFGSGTRLTVV.

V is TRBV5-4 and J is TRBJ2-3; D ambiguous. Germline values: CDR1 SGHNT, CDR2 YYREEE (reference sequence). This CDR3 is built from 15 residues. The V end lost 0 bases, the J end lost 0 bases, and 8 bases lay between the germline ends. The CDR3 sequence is CASSLDATSTDTQYF. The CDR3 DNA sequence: TGTGCCAGCAGCTTGGACGCGACAAGCACAGATACGCAGTATTTT.

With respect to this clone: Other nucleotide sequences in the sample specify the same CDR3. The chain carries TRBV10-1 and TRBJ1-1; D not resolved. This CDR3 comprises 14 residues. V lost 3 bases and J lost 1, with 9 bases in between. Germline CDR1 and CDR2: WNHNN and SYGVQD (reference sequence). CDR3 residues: CASSESNRNTEAFF. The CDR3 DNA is TGCGCCAGCAGTGAATCCAACAGGAACACTGAAGCTTTCTTT.

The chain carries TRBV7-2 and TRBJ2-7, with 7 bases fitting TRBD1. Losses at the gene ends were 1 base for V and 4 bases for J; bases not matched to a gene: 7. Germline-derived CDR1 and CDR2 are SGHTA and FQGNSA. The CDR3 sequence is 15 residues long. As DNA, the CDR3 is TGTGCCAGCAGCTTAGAGGGCAGGGGGAGATACGAGCAGTACTTC. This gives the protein CASSLEGRGRYEQYF.

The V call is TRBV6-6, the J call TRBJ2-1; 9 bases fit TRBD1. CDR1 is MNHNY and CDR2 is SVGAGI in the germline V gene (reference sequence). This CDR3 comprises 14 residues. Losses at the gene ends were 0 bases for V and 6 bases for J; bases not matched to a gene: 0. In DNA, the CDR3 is TGTGCCAGCAGTTACTCGACAGGGGGCAATGAGCAGTTCTTC. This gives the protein CASSYSTGGNEQFF.

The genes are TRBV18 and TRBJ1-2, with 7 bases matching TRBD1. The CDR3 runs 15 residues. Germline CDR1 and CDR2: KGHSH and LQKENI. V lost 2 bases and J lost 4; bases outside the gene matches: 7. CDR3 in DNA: TGTGCCAGCTCACCAGGAGAGGGGGCTTCCTATGGCTACACCTTC. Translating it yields CASSPGEGASYGYTF.

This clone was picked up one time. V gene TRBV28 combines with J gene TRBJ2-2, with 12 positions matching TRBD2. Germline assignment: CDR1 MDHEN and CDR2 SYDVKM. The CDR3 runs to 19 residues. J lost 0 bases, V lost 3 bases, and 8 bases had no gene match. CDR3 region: CASSFHRLAGDPNTGELFF. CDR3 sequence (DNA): TGTGCCAGCAGTTTTCATCGACTAGCGGGGGACCCGAACACCGGGGAGCTGTTTTTT.

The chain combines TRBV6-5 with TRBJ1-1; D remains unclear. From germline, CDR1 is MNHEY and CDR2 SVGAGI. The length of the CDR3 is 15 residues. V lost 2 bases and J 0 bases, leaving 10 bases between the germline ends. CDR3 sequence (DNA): TGTGCCAGCAGTTACATCGGGGTAATGAACACTGAAGCTTTCTTT. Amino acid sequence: CASSYIGVMNTEAFF.

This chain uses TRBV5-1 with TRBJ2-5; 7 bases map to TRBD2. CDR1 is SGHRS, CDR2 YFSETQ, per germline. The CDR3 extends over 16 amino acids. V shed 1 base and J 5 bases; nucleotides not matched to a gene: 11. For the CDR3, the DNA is TGCGCCAGCAGCTTGTGGGAGGGCGCAGGTCGGGAGACCCAGTACTTC. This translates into CASSLWEGAGRETQYF.